The 20 T cell receptor beta chains below come from one sample, sequenced in a study of a mutant IDH1 vaccine in newly diagnosed glioma. Antigens for these TCRs are unknown. Stated time point: week 23, last vaccination. In every dose of vaccine, 300 ug of mutant IDH1 20-mer peptide was given alongside topical imiquimod. The table came from immunoSEQ multiplex PCR; TCRdb's copy has only in-frame clones and leaves some out. Altogether tens of thousands of clones are present, approximately 85% being singletons, with the ten largest covering 0.77%. This specimen consisted of PBMCs, obtained from a glioma patient whose treatment included an IDH1 peptide vaccine. The receptors come from a woman between 50 and 59 years old with glioma.

This chain joins TRBV28 and TRBJ2-1; 10 positions match TRBD2. V shed 3 bases and J 5 bases; nucleotides not matched to a gene: 4. Germline V lookup: CDR1 MDHEN, CDR2 SYDVKM. The CDR3 is made up of 15 amino acids. This chain's CDR3 is CASSFGLAGDNEQFF. The DNA for the CDR3 is TGTGCCAGCAGTTTTGGGCTAGCGGGGGACAATGAGCAGTTCTTC.

The chain carries TRBV9 and TRBJ1-2; D is perhaps TRBD1 (6 bases). CDR3 length: 14 residues. Between the trimmed V and J ends, which lost 0 bases and 5 bases, there was a span of 11 bases. From germline, CDR1 is SGDLS and CDR2 YYNGEE. The CDR3 DNA reads as TGTGCCAGCAGCGTAGCGGAGGGGGGGTATGGCTACACCTTC. This codes for CASSVAEGGYGYTF.

V usage is TRBV7-9 and J usage is TRBJ2-2; TRBD1 aligns across 8 bases. Looked up from germline, CDR1 is SEHNR and CDR2 is FQNEAQ (reference sequence). The ends lost 1 base at V and 4 bases at J; junction bases unmatched: 2. The CDR3 extends over 15 amino acids. The CDR3 here is CASSLDTGGTGELFF. The CDR3 DNA sequence: TGTGCCAGCAGCTTAGATACAGGGGGCACCGGGGAGCTGTTTTTT.

The rearrangement joins TRBV6-5 to TRBJ1-4; possible D gene TRBD1, 6 bases. Germline CDR1 and CDR2: MNHEY and SVGAGI. The V gene lost 7 bases and the J gene lost 0 bases, with 9 bases spanning the gap. The CDR3 covers 14 residues. CDR3 region: CASKRQATNEKLFF. CDR3 nucleotide sequence: TGTGCCAGCAAAAGACAGGCAACTAATGAAAAACTGTTTTTT.

CDR3 sequence reads: CASRSTGTGLGGYTF. In nucleotides, the CDR3 is TGTGCCAGCAGGAGTACCGGGACAGGGTTAGGGGGCTACACCTTC. This rearrangement joins TRBV6-1 to TRBJ1-2; 9 bases line up with TRBD1. Germline V gene data show CDR1 as MNHNS and CDR2 as SASEGT. J was trimmed by 8 bases and V by 6 bases; bases with no gene match: 13. The CDR3 is made up of 15 amino acids.

The table lists this clone with a count of one. The chain has TRBV9 and TRBJ2-7; 10 bases fit TRBD1. The CDR3 covers 13 residues. Per the germline V gene, CDR1 is SGDLS and CDR2 is YYNGEE. V shed 0 bases, J shed 6 bases, and the junction held 0 bases outside the gene matches. The chain's CDR3 is CASSVGTGGEQYF. In DNA, the CDR3 is TGTGCCAGCAGCGTAGGGACAGGGGGCGAGCAGTACTTC.

This chain uses TRBV27 with TRBJ1-5; D not certain. Germline V lookup: CDR1 MNHEY, CDR2 SMNVEV (reference sequence). Trimming removed 7 bases at V and 1 base at J, with 14 bases between. This CDR3 has 15 amino acids. As DNA, the CDR3 is TGTGCCAGCAAGTTACAGACTATGAGCAATCAGCCCCAGCATTTT. Protein: CASKLQTMSNQPQHF.

This clone was seen once. This chain uses TRBV28 with TRBJ2-1; D is possibly TRBD1 (6 bases). V lost 6 bases to trimming and J lost 1 base, with 13 bases between them. Germline CDR1 MDHEN, CDR2 SYDVKM. The CDR3 has 15 residues. The CDR3 protein is CASSQGTQSYNEQFF. CDR3 bases: TGTGCCAGCAGCCAGGGGACGCAGTCCTACAATGAGCAGTTCTTC.

There are a few counts of this clone. The chain links TRBV7-3 to TRBJ1-3, with D maybe TRBD1 (6 bases). Germline CDR1 and CDR2: SGHTA and FQGTGA. CDR3 size: 14 residues. V lost 6 bases and J 1 base, leaving 10 bases between the germline ends. The CDR3 nucleotides are TGTGCCAGCAGAGACCAGGGGTCTGGAAACACCATATATTTT. Its protein product is CASRDQGSGNTIYF. The full variable domain, its missing parts supplied by reference TRBV7-3 and TRBJ1-3, is GAGVSQTPSNKVTEKGKYVELRCDPISGHTALYWYRQSLGQGPEFLIYFQGTGAADDSGLPNDRFFAVRPEGSVSTLKIQRTERGDSAVYLCASRDQGSGNTIYFGEGSWLTVV.

This clone was observed a single time. CDR3 protein: CASSDFGPYPHEQYF. For the CDR3, the DNA is TGTGCCAGCAGTGACTTCGGTCCATACCCCCACGAGCAGTACTTC. This chain links TRBV6-4 with TRBJ2-7; D unclear. V gave up 1 base and J gave up 5 bases, with 15 bases separating them. The CDR3 is 15 residues long. Germline CDR1 is MRHNA and CDR2 is SNTAGT.

Only a few counts were recorded for this clone. V and J are TRBV6-1 and TRBJ1-5; D unresolved. V gave up 7 bases and J gave up 5 bases, with 12 bases separating them. The CDR3 is 13 residues long. Germline V gene data show CDR1 as MNHNS and CDR2 as SASEGT. CDR3 sequence: CASTRSYDQPQHF. CDR3 coding DNA: TGTGCCAGCACCCGAAGTTATGATCAGCCCCAGCATTTT.

The V and J genes are TRBV6-1 and TRBJ2-1; TRBD2 might be the D (5 bases). This CDR3 region has 15 residues. Trimming removed 3 bases at V and 6 bases at J, with 15 bases between. CDR1 MNHNS and CDR2 SASEGT come from the germline V gene. The CDR3 is CASSDRGSSFNEQFF. CDR3 coding DNA: TGTGCCAGCAGTGACCGAGGGTCCAGCTTCAATGAGCAGTTCTTC.

This chain joins TRBV19 and TRBJ2-7, with D possibly being TRBD1 (5 bases). V lost 6 bases, J lost 4 bases, and 16 bases lay in between. The CDR3 extends over 14 amino acids. Germline CDR1 and CDR2: LNHDA and SQIVND (reference sequence). CDR3 nucleotides: TGTGCCAGTAGCTCTCCTGACAGAGATTACGAGCAGTACTTC. This encodes CASSSPDRDYEQYF.

This chain uses TRBV7-2 with TRBJ2-5, with 11 nucleotides matching TRBD2. V lost 5 bases to trimming and J lost 1 base; unmatched junction nucleotides: 6. CDR1 SGHTA and CDR2 FQGNSA come from the germline V gene. The CDR3 is made up of 16 amino acids. CDR3 DNA sequence: TGTGCCAGCAGCCGAGGACTAGCGGGCCGCCAAGAGACCCAGTACTTC. It encodes CASSRGLAGRQETQYF.

The genes are TRBV15 and TRBJ2-1, with D perhaps matching TRBD1 or TRBD2 (6 bases each). The CDR3 has 12 residues. V was shortened by 7 bases and J by 9 bases, with 13 bases between the two germline ends. Germline V gene lookup returns CDR1 LNHNV and CDR2 YYDKDF (reference sequence). The CDR3 coding sequence is TGTGCCACCATAAAGGGGGGTAGTGAGCAGTTCTTC. This sequence encodes CATIKGGSEQFF.

This chain joins TRBV28 and TRBJ2-7; TRBD1 aligns across 10 bases. The CDR3 is 15 amino acids. Germline CDR1 is MDHEN and CDR2 is SYDVKM. The ends lost 5 bases at V and 2 bases at J; junction bases unmatched: 6. The CDR3 region has the DNA TGTGCCAGCAGTCTGGGACAGGGGTCCCCCTACGAGCAGTACTTC. It translates to CASSLGQGSPYEQYF.

The chain employs TRBV25-1 and TRBJ1-2, with D possibly TRBD1 on 5 matching bases. Germline V gene data show CDR1 as MGHDK and CDR2 as SYGVNS. V gave up 3 bases and J gave up 6 bases, with 11 bases separating them. This CDR3 comprises 13 residues. The CDR3 nucleotides read TGTGCCAGCAGTGATTGGCAGGGTCATGGCTACACCTTC. It yields the protein CASSDWQGHGYTF.

The chain joins TRBV6-6 to TRBJ1-2; 7 bases fit TRBD1. This CDR3 spans 15 amino acids. Unmatched junction bases numbered 11, after V lost 7 bases and J lost 3 bases. The germline gives CDR1 MNHNY, CDR2 SVGAGI (reference sequence). In nucleotides, the CDR3 is TGTGCCAGCAAACCAACGGGACAGACTGACTATGGCTACACCTTC. Residues: CASKPTGQTDYGYTF.

The V gene is TRBV7-3, the J gene TRBJ2-3, with a tentative D call TRBD1 (5 bases). The CDR3 has 13 residues. Trimming stripped 2 bases from V and 7 bases from J, with 10 bases between. CDR1 is SGHTA, CDR2 FQGTGA, per germline. The CDR3 DNA reads as TGTGCCAGCAGCTTAGGGGCGGAATATACGCAGTATTTT. It specifies CASSLGAEYTQYF.

This rearrangement joins TRBV4-1 to TRBJ2-5; maybe TRBD2 (5 bases). V dropped 1 base and J dropped 5 bases, with 8 bases sitting between them. The CDR3 has 13 residues. Germline V gene lookup returns CDR1 MGHRA and CDR2 YSYEKL. Here the CDR3 reads CASSQAQRETQYF. The DNA of the CDR3 is TGCGCCAGCAGCCAAGCGCAGCGGGAGACCCAGTACTTC.